A selection of T cell receptor beta chains follows, all from one sample in a study of blood T cell repertoires in COVID-19. Profiling relied on immunoSEQ multiplex PCR, and the TCRdb table lists in-frame clones only, not all of them. The data show around 76,000 clones, around 76% seen once. Sequencing was performed on peripheral blood. All receptors come from a woman of 80 years or more with active or convalescent COVID-19. Both conserved end residues are part of each CDR3.

TRBJ1-2 | TRBV7-2 | CASLPRQGYYGYTF
TRBJ2-5 | TRBV15 | CATSSRETQYF
TRBJ2-5 | TRBV6-5 | CASSYRSRETQYF
TRBJ2-2 | TRBV19 | CASSTRGNTGELFF
TRBJ2-1 | TRBV7-9 | CASSSDRSTYNEQFF
TRBJ1-2 | TRBV10-3 | CAISESIGGGYYGYTF
TRBJ2-1 | TRBV19 | CASTFETSGGEKFF
TRBJ1-2 | TRBV3-1/TRBV3-2 | CASSQVPVLSNYGYTF
TRBJ2-7 | TRBV6-2/TRBV6-3 | CASSSTTSGYSYEQYF
TRBJ2-7 | TRBV14 | CASSPRLGGLGEQYF
TRBJ2-7 | TRBV15 | CATSRPGTGRGEQYF
TRBJ2-4 | TRBV24-1 | CATSDPGTERLVNIQYF
TRBJ2-7 | TRBV12-3/TRBV12-4 | CASSDTRGEYF
TRBJ2-2 | TRBV5-5 | CASSPGGTGELFF
TRBJ2-3 | TRBV6-2/TRBV6-3 | CASSTGILNTQYF
TRBJ2-5 | TRBV28 | CASSKTGGERKTQYF
TRBJ2-7 | TRBV2 | CASSEAGTGTSYEQYF
TRBJ2-5 | TRBV28 | CASGTGSETQYF
TRBJ1-2 | TRBV28 | CASTPQGRNGYTF
TRBJ2-3 | TRBV4-3 | CASSQETSGGDFTDTQYF
TRBJ1-2 | TRBV6-5 | CASRSGGLSGYTF
TRBJ2-2 | TRBV24-1 | CATSDLGAGGARTGELFF
TRBJ1-1 | TRBV7-9 | CASSVRSLLGANTEAFF
TRBJ1-1 | TRBV7-9 | CASSPTGVVNTEAFF
TRBJ2-1 | TRBV5-6 | CASSFGDSRGYNEQFF
TRBJ1-3 | TRBV10-1 | CASSESRGTRNTIYF
TRBJ1-5 | TRBV19 | CASRGGKFSPQHF
TRBJ2-5 | TRBV7-8 | CASSSPRGVGETQYF
TRBJ2-5 | TRBV5-4 | CASSPGVQETQYF
TRBJ1-2 | TRBV28 | CASSFLRGGHGYTF
TRBJ1-1 | TRBV19 | CASSAGVNTEAFF
TRBJ1-1 | TRBV6-5 | CASRTGPLNTEAFF
TRBJ2-5 | TRBV6-5 | CASGQARQETQYF
TRBJ2-7 | TRBV3-1/TRBV3-2 | CASSQERDSGFSYEQYF
TRBJ1-5 | TRBV5-6 | CASSTKTGASNQPQHF
TRBJ2-1 | TRBV9 | CASSELAGPHEQFF
TRBJ1-4 | TRBV5-1 | CASSLGATNEKLFF
TRBJ1-2 | TRBV6-2/TRBV6-3 | CASSYGGGYTF
TRBJ2-3 | TRBV19 | CASSLGHPDTQYF
TRBJ2-7 | TRBV18 | CASSPGRGIEQYF
TRBJ2-7 | TRBV19 | CASSIDQGPSYEQYF
TRBJ1-1 | TRBV2 | CASRTGAGAGDTEAFF
TRBJ1-1 | TRBV5-6 | CASSFRMNTEAFF
TRBJ1-4 | TRBV28 | CASDPTGSGEKLFF
TRBJ2-5 | TRBV5-5 | CASSFPQETQYF
TRBJ1-1 | TRBV6-5 | CASSIASTSPEAFF
TRBJ1-6 | TRBV18 | CASSPRQGNNSPLHF
TRBJ2-2 | TRBV7-2 | CASSLDRGGASHTGELFF
TRBJ2-3 | TRBV5-1 | CASSLGGAGGHGDTQYF
TRBJ2-1 | TRBV28 | CASSLPSGLGNEQFF
TRBJ2-3 | TRBV6-2/TRBV6-3 | CASSYQLVWSNTQYF
TRBJ1-1 | TRBV19 | CASSIGLRETMNTEAFF
TRBJ2-7 | TRBV18 | CASSPIGTGYEQYF